This is a list of T cell receptor beta chains from one sample in a study of cytomegalovirus exposure and HLA in healthy donors. Data came from immunoSEQ multiplex PCR; TCRdb stores just in-frame clones and leaves some out. The sample carries under 200,000 clones, 85% to 90% recorded once. Sequencing was carried out using PBMCs. The receptors shown here come from a woman younger than 35 in good health and CMV-seropositive. Each CDR3 is given with its conserved first and last residue. Each record gives: D gene, clone size, V gene, J gene, CDR3 DNA, CDR3 protein. D genes are given only for firm matches. Expanded clones get a size class; other rows say once, few or many, or leave the size out.

D gene: NA; clone size: NA; V gene: TRBV12-5; J gene: TRBJ2-7; CDR3 DNA: TGTGCTAGCTGCTTGGACAGCTACGAGCAGTACTTC; CDR3 protein: CASCLDSYEQYF
D gene: TRBD1; clone size: NA; V gene: TRBV5-6; J gene: TRBJ1-4; CDR3 DNA: TGTGCCAGCAGCTTGGTTTCAGCAGGGGGGGAAAAACTGTTTTTT; CDR3 protein: CASSLVSAGGEKLFF
D gene: TRBD2; clone size: NA; V gene: TRBV19; J gene: TRBJ2-1; CDR3 DNA: TGTGCCAGTAAGGAGCTAGCGGGCCCCCAGTTCTTC; CDR3 protein: CASKELAGPQFF
D gene: NA; clone size: NA; V gene: TRBV28; J gene: TRBJ2-7; CDR3 DNA: TGTGCCAGCAGGCGGGGCAAACCTTCCTACGAGCAGTACTTC; CDR3 protein: CASRRGKPSYEQYF
D gene: NA; clone size: NA; V gene: TRBV9; J gene: TRBJ1-4; CDR3 DNA: TGTGCCAGCAGCGTAGGGGCCGGGAACAACTATGAAAAACTGTTTTTT; CDR3 protein: CASSVGAGNNYEKLFF
D gene: NA; clone size: NA; V gene: TRBV7-9; J gene: TRBJ1-4; CDR3 DNA: TGTGCCAGCAGCAAGGGGAATGAAAAACTGTTTTTT; CDR3 protein: CASSKGNEKLFF
D gene: TRBD2; clone size: few; V gene: TRBV11-2; J gene: TRBJ2-1; CDR3 DNA: TGTGCCAGCAGCTTAGCACTAGCGAATGAGCAGTTCTTC; CDR3 protein: CASSLALANEQFF
D gene: NA; clone size: NA; V gene: TRBV4-2; J gene: TRBJ1-3; CDR3 DNA: TGTGCCAGCAGCCAAGGGTACGCAGGACACTCTGGAAACACCATATATTTT; CDR3 protein: CASSQGYAGHSGNTIYF
D gene: TRBD1; clone size: few; V gene: TRBV6-1; J gene: TRBJ2-2; CDR3 DNA: TGTGCCAGCAGTGAGCCGACAGGGGGCCCCGGGGAGCTGTTTTTT; CDR3 protein: CASSEPTGGPGELFF
D gene: NA; clone size: NA; V gene: TRBV5-4; J gene: TRBJ2-3; CDR3 DNA: TGTGCCAGCAGCTTGGCCGGGGGTTTGTTGCAGTATTTT; CDR3 protein: CASSLAGGLLQYF
D gene: NA; clone size: NA; V gene: TRBV19; J gene: TRBJ1-5; CDR3 DNA: TGTGCCAGTAGTATCTACGGGATGAGCAATCAGCCCCAGCATTTT; CDR3 protein: CASSIYGMSNQPQHF
D gene: TRBD1; clone size: once; V gene: TRBV28; J gene: TRBJ2-3; CDR3 DNA: TGTGCCAGCAGTTTAGCAGGGGGCAGGGATACGCAGTATTTT; CDR3 protein: CASSLAGGRDTQYF
D gene: NA; clone size: once; V gene: TRBV5-1; J gene: TRBJ2-2; CDR3 DNA: TGCGCCAGCAGCTTAATAGCGGAGATAAACACCGGGGAGCTGTTTTTT; CDR3 protein: CASSLIAEINTGELFF
D gene: NA; clone size: NA; V gene: TRBV19; J gene: TRBJ2-7; CDR3 DNA: TGTGCCAGTACGGGTCCCAGCTCCTACGAGCAGTACTTC; CDR3 protein: CASTGPSSYEQYF
D gene: NA; clone size: NA; V gene: TRBV6-5; J gene: TRBJ2-1; CDR3 DNA: TGTGCCAGCAGTTACTCCCAGGGCCGACCTAATGAGCAGTTCTTC; CDR3 protein: CASSYSQGRPNEQFF
D gene: TRBD2; clone size: NA; V gene: TRBV28; J gene: TRBJ2-7; CDR3 DNA: TGTGCCAGCAATGGGAGCGGGAAGAGCTCCTACGAGCAGTACTTC; CDR3 protein: CASNGSGKSSYEQYF
D gene: TRBD2; clone size: NA; V gene: TRBV6-1; J gene: TRBJ2-5; CDR3 DNA: TGTGCCAGCAGTGACCTGTGGGGGGGAGAGACCCAGTACTTC; CDR3 protein: CASSDLWGGETQYF
D gene: NA; clone size: once; V gene: TRBV13; J gene: TRBJ2-7; CDR3 DNA: TGTGCCAGCAGCTTTAGCGGATACGAGCAGTACTTC; CDR3 protein: CASSFSGYEQYF
D gene: NA; clone size: NA; V gene: TRBV19; J gene: TRBJ1-5; CDR3 DNA: TGTGCCAGTAGCTTGAGGTTGGGGGGGTCCCAGCATTTT; CDR3 protein: CASSLRLGGSQHF
D gene: NA; clone size: NA; V gene: TRBV10-3; J gene: TRBJ2-1; CDR3 DNA: TGTGCCATCAGTGAGAATTGGAGCTACAATGAGCAGTTCTTC; CDR3 protein: CAISENWSYNEQFF
D gene: NA; clone size: NA; V gene: TRBV27; J gene: TRBJ1-4; CDR3 DNA: TGTGCCAGCAGTTTCGACAAACGCGAAAAACTGTTTTTT; CDR3 protein: CASSFDKREKLFF
D gene: TRBD1; clone size: once; V gene: TRBV10-3; J gene: TRBJ2-2; CDR3 DNA: TGTGCCATCAGTGAACGGACAGGGGAGAACACCGGGGAGCTGTTTTTT; CDR3 protein: CAISERTGENTGELFF
D gene: TRBD2; clone size: few; V gene: TRBV7-2; J gene: TRBJ2-7; CDR3 DNA: TGTGCCAGCAGCTTAGGAGGGGGACTAGCGGGTCCTTACCCCCACGAGCAGTACTTC; CDR3 protein: CASSLGGGLAGPYPHEQYF
D gene: NA; clone size: NA; V gene: TRBV28; J gene: TRBJ2-1; CDR3 DNA: TGTGCCAGCAGGGGCCTCGGCTCGATTCACAATGAGCAGTTCTTC; CDR3 protein: CASRGLGSIHNEQFF
D gene: TRBD1; clone size: NA; V gene: TRBV4-2; J gene: TRBJ1-5; CDR3 DNA: TGTGCCAGCAGCCGGGACAGGAGTCAGCCCCAGCATTTT; CDR3 protein: CASSRDRSQPQHF
D gene: TRBD1; clone size: NA; V gene: TRBV11-3; J gene: TRBJ1-1; CDR3 DNA: TGTGCCAGCAGCAATGGACAGGGTAGAGGCCCTGAAGCTTTCTTT; CDR3 protein: CASSNGQGRGPEAFF
D gene: NA; clone size: few; V gene: TRBV7-3; J gene: TRBJ1-1; CDR3 DNA: TGTGCCAGCAGCCCCAACCCCCGGGGGGGGAACACTGAAGCTTTCTTT; CDR3 protein: CASSPNPRGGNTEAFF
D gene: NA; clone size: few; V gene: TRBV2; J gene: TRBJ2-1; CDR3 DNA: TGTGCCAGCAGTCGGGCGGGATCACACAATGAGCAGTTCTTC; CDR3 protein: CASSRAGSHNEQFF
D gene: TRBD2; clone size: NA; V gene: TRBV15; J gene: TRBJ2-7; CDR3 DNA: TGTGCCACCAGCAGAGAGGGTTTCCGGACTAGAATCTACGAGCAGTACTTC; CDR3 protein: CATSREGFRTRIYEQYF
D gene: TRBD1; clone size: once; V gene: TRBV5-5; J gene: TRBJ1-2; CDR3 DNA: TGTGCCAGCAGCCCTTCCGGGACAGGGAACTATGGCTACACCTTC; CDR3 protein: CASSPSGTGNYGYTF
D gene: TRBD2; clone size: NA; V gene: TRBV10-3; J gene: TRBJ2-1; CDR3 DNA: TGTGCCATCAGTGTCACTAGCGGGCCCTCCTACAATGAGCAGTTCTTC; CDR3 protein: CAISVTSGPSYNEQFF
D gene: TRBD2; clone size: NA; V gene: TRBV5-1; J gene: TRBJ2-1; CDR3 DNA: TGCGCCAGCAGCAAGGGACTAGCGGGAGGGAGCGAGCAGTTCTTC; CDR3 protein: CASSKGLAGGSEQFF
D gene: TRBD1; clone size: NA; V gene: TRBV4-1; J gene: TRBJ1-4; CDR3 DNA: TGCGCCAGCAGCCCGGGACAGGGGGGTCTCTATGAAAAACTGTTTTTT; CDR3 protein: CASSPGQGGLYEKLFF
D gene: NA; clone size: NA; V gene: TRBV12-5; J gene: TRBJ1-5; CDR3 DNA: TGTGCTAGTGGTTTGGACACCAATCAGCCCCAGCATTTT; CDR3 protein: CASGLDTNQPQHF
D gene: NA; clone size: NA; V gene: TRBV7-9; J gene: TRBJ2-3; CDR3 DNA: TGTGCCAGCAGCTTACGGACTTTTACAGATACGCAGTATTTT; CDR3 protein: CASSLRTFTDTQYF
D gene: TRBD1; clone size: NA; V gene: TRBV6-1; J gene: TRBJ2-3; CDR3 DNA: TGTGCCAGCGCGCCACAACAGGGGGCGCTTGATACGCAGTATTTT; CDR3 protein: CASAPQQGALDTQYF
D gene: TRBD2; clone size: NA; V gene: TRBV11-3; J gene: TRBJ2-3; CDR3 DNA: TGTGCCAGCAGCTCCGGGACTATAAAAGATACGCAGTATTTT; CDR3 protein: CASSSGTIKDTQYF
D gene: TRBD2; clone size: many; V gene: TRBV6-1; J gene: TRBJ2-1; CDR3 DNA: TGTGCCAGCACCCGACTAGCGGACAATGAGCAGTTCTTC; CDR3 protein: CASTRLADNEQFF
D gene: TRBD2; clone size: NA; V gene: TRBV2; J gene: TRBJ2-1; CDR3 DNA: TGTGCCAGCAGTGACACTAGCGGGGCACGAAATGAGCAGTTCTTC; CDR3 protein: CASSDTSGARNEQFF
D gene: TRBD2; clone size: NA; V gene: TRBV6-1; J gene: TRBJ2-2; CDR3 DNA: TGTGCCAGCGGCGGGAGAACAGACCCCACCGGGGAGCTGTTTTTT; CDR3 protein: CASGGRTDPTGELFF
D gene: TRBD2; clone size: NA; V gene: TRBV7-9; J gene: TRBJ2-3; CDR3 DNA: TGTGCCAGCAGCTTATTAGCGGGAGTCTCAGATACGCAGTATTTT; CDR3 protein: CASSLLAGVSDTQYF
D gene: TRBD2; clone size: few; V gene: TRBV2; J gene: TRBJ2-2; CDR3 DNA: TGTGCCAGCATGAGGACTAGCGGGAGAACCGGGGAGCTGTTTTTT; CDR3 protein: CASMRTSGRTGELFF
D gene: NA; clone size: once; V gene: TRBV11-3; J gene: TRBJ2-1; CDR3 DNA: TGTGCCAGCAGCTTAGAGAGTGTGGCTAGCGAGCAGTTCTTC; CDR3 protein: CASSLESVASEQFF
D gene: NA; clone size: NA; V gene: TRBV19; J gene: TRBJ1-1; CDR3 DNA: TGTGCCAGTAGTACCCAACATACCACTGAAGCTTTCTTT; CDR3 protein: CASSTQHTTEAFF
D gene: TRBD1; clone size: NA; V gene: TRBV4-1; J gene: TRBJ2-7; CDR3 DNA: TGCGCCAGCAGCCCGCCCGGGACAGGGGTTTCCTACGAGCAGTACTTC; CDR3 protein: CASSPPGTGVSYEQYF
D gene: TRBD2; clone size: NA; V gene: TRBV29-1; J gene: TRBJ2-1; CDR3 DNA: TGCAGCGTTGATGCGGGAGTTAGTTACAATGAGCAGTTCTTC; CDR3 protein: CSVDAGVSYNEQFF
D gene: TRBD1; clone size: NA; V gene: TRBV6-6; J gene: TRBJ2-7; CDR3 DNA: TGTGCCAGCAGTTATAGGACAGGGGTATTGAGCGAGCAGTACTTC; CDR3 protein: CASSYRTGVLSEQYF
D gene: TRBD1; clone size: NA; V gene: TRBV4-1; J gene: TRBJ2-7; CDR3 DNA: TGCGCCAGCAGACAACAGTGGGGGGACAGGGCGGGGGAGCAGTACTTC; CDR3 protein: CASRQQWGDRAGEQYF
D gene: NA; clone size: NA; V gene: TRBV6-1; J gene: TRBJ2-3; CDR3 DNA: TGTGCCAGCAGCCAGGGCGCAGATACGCAGTATTTT; CDR3 protein: CASSQGADTQYF
D gene: TRBD1; clone size: NA; V gene: TRBV7-3; J gene: TRBJ2-1; CDR3 DNA: TGTGCCAGCAGCTTACACAGGGGCTTGGGGAATGAGCAGTTCTTC; CDR3 protein: CASSLHRGLGNEQFF
D gene: TRBD2; clone size: NA; V gene: TRBV6-1; J gene: TRBJ2-5; CDR3 DNA: TGTGCCAGCAGTGAAGGACCGGGAGGGTTCCAAGAGACCCAGTACTTC; CDR3 protein: CASSEGPGGFQETQYF
D gene: NA; clone size: NA; V gene: TRBV11-3; J gene: TRBJ2-7; CDR3 DNA: TGTGCCAGCAGCTTAGATCCCCCCAGGGGAAAGAACGAGCAGTACTTC; CDR3 protein: CASSLDPPRGKNEQYF
D gene: NA; clone size: NA; V gene: TRBV5-1; J gene: TRBJ2-3; CDR3 DNA: TGCGCCAGCAGCTTAGAGGCGAGGGATACGCAGTATTTT; CDR3 protein: CASSLEARDTQYF
D gene: TRBD1; clone size: NA; V gene: TRBV27; J gene: TRBJ1-5; CDR3 DNA: TGTGCCAGCAGTCGGGGACAGGGTAATCAGCCCCAGCATTTT; CDR3 protein: CASSRGQGNQPQHF
D gene: TRBD1; clone size: NA; V gene: TRBV9; J gene: TRBJ2-2; CDR3 DNA: TGTGCCAGCAGCCCCCCCTGGGGGACAGCAAACACCGGGGAGCTGTTTTTT; CDR3 protein: CASSPPWGTANTGELFF
D gene: NA; clone size: NA; V gene: TRBV6-6; J gene: TRBJ2-3; CDR3 DNA: TGTGCCAGCAGTTACGTTTTGATTGAGAGCACAGATACGCAGTATTTT; CDR3 protein: CASSYVLIESTDTQYF
D gene: NA; clone size: NA; V gene: TRBV29-1; J gene: TRBJ1-1; CDR3 DNA: TGCAGCGGGAACCCAGGGGATGGCACTGAAGCTTTCTTT; CDR3 protein: CSGNPGDGTEAFF
D gene: NA; clone size: NA; V gene: TRBV5-1; J gene: TRBJ1-6; CDR3 DNA: TGCGCCAGCAGCTTGGGCGGCAGTTCTTCCTATAATTCACCCCTCCACTTT; CDR3 protein: CASSLGGSSSYNSPLHF
D gene: TRBD2; clone size: once; V gene: TRBV11-2; J gene: TRBJ2-2; CDR3 DNA: TGTGCCAGCAGCTTAGTGGGAGGGTCGAACACCGGGGAGCTGTTTTTT; CDR3 protein: CASSLVGGSNTGELFF
D gene: NA; clone size: NA; V gene: TRBV5-1; J gene: TRBJ2-7; CDR3 DNA: TGCGCCAGCAGACAGGGACCTAGCTCCTACGAGCAGTACTTC; CDR3 protein: CASRQGPSSYEQYF